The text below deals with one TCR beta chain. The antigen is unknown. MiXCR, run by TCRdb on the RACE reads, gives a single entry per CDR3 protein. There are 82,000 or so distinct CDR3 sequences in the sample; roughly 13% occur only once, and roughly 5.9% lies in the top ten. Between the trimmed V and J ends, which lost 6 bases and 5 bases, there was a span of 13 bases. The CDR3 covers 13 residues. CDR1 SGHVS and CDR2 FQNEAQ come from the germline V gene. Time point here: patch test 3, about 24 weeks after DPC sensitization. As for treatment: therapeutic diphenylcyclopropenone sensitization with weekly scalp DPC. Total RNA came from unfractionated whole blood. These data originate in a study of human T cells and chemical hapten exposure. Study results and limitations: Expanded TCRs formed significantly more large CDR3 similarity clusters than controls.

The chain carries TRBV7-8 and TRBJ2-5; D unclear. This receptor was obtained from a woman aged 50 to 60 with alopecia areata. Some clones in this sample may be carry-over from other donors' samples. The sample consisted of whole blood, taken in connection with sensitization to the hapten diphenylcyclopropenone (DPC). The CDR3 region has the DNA TGTGCCAGCAGTCCCGAGGTCTTCGAGACCCAGTACTTC. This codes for CASSPEVFETQYF.